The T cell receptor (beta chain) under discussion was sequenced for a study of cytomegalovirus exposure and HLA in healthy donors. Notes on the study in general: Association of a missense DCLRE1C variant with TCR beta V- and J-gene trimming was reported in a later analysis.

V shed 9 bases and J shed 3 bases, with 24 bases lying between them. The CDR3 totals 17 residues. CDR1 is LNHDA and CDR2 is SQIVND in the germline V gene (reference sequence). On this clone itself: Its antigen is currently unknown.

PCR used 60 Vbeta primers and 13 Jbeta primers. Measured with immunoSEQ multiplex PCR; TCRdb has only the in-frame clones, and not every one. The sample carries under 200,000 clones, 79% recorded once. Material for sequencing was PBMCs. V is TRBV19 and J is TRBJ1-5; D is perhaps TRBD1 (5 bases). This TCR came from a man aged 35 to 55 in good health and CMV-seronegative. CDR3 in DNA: TGTGCCAGCCCCGAGGTCCCAGGGTTGTCAGACAATCAGCCCCAGCATTTT. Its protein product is CASPEVPGLSDNQPQHF. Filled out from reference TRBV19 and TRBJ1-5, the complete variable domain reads DGGITQSPKYLFRKEGQNVTLSCEQNLNHDAMYWYRQDPGQGLRLIYYSQIVNDFQKGDIAEGYSVSREKKESFPLTVTSAQKNPTAFYLCASPEVPGLSDNQPQHFGDGTRLSIL.